This T cell receptor (beta chain) was recovered during a study of blood T cell repertoires in COVID-19. Sequenced by immunoSEQ multiplex PCR; TCRdb stores in-frame clones only, minus some. The repertoire holds 120,000 or so clones, with about 86% as singletons. CDR1 LGHDT and CDR2 YNNKEL come from the germline V gene (reference sequence). The CDR3 contains 16 residues. With 4 bases removed from V and 1 base from J, the gap between germline ends came to 16 bases. The origin of this receptor is a man older than 75 with active or convalescent COVID-19. Sequencing was performed on peripheral blood. The V gene is TRBV3-1 (or the pseudogene TRBV3-2), the J gene TRBJ1-1; D may be TRBD1 (6 bases). Here the CDR3 DNA reads TGTGCCAGCAGCCGCATTGGGGGAGGGGGGAACACTGAAGCTTTCTTT. This codes for CASSRIGGGGNTEAFF.